These T cell receptor beta chains were read from a single sample in a study of PD-1 blockade in classical Hodgkin lymphoma. The table came from immunoSEQ multiplex PCR; TCRdb's copy has only in-frame clones and leaves some out. The sample has around 36,000 clones, over 70% seen once. This specimen was peripheral blood mononuclear cells (PBMCs), taken at baseline. All receptors come from a human donor with classical Hodgkin lymphoma. Both conserved end residues are part of each CDR3. Each record gives: clone size, D gene, J gene, V gene, CDR3 DNA, CDR3 protein. A D gene is named only where the DNA matches it firmly. Size is omitted from some rows. Given values are once, few, many or a class for expanded clones.

clone_size: few
d_call: .
j_call: TRBJ1-2
v_call: TRBV10-3
cdr3_nt: TGTGCCATCAGGGCCTCCTATGGCTACACCTTC
cdr3_aa: CAIRASYGYTF

clone_size: .
d_call: .
j_call: TRBJ2-1
v_call: TRBV6-5
cdr3_nt: TGTGCCAGCAGAGAGCGGACAAATGAGCAGTTCTTC
cdr3_aa: CASRERTNEQFF

clone_size: .
d_call: TRBD1
j_call: TRBJ2-5
v_call: TRBV7-9
cdr3_nt: TGTGCCAGCAGCTTAGGGACAGGGGAGGGAGAGACCCAGTACTTC
cdr3_aa: CASSLGTGEGETQYF

clone_size: .
d_call: .
j_call: TRBJ2-7
v_call: TRBV2
cdr3_nt: TGTGCCAGCAGTGCCCTAAGCGCACTAATAACCTCCGAGCAGTACTTC
cdr3_aa: CASSALSALITSEQYF

clone_size: few
d_call: TRBD1
j_call: TRBJ1-1
v_call: TRBV6-6
cdr3_nt: TGTGCCAGCAGAGACAGGGGAGGTGAAGCTTTCTTT
cdr3_aa: CASRDRGGEAFF

clone_size: .
d_call: TRBD2
j_call: TRBJ2-3
v_call: TRBV5-4
cdr3_nt: TGTGCCAGCAGCTTCCAGCGGGAGCTCACAGATACGCAGTATTTT
cdr3_aa: CASSFQRELTDTQYF

clone_size: .
d_call: .
j_call: TRBJ2-1
v_call: TRBV30
cdr3_nt: TGTGCCTGGATCAAAGGGTCTAGCGCGTACAATGAGCAGTTCTTC
cdr3_aa: CAWIKGSSAYNEQFF

clone_size: .
d_call: .
j_call: TRBJ1-2
v_call: TRBV29-1
cdr3_nt: TGCAGCGTTGAATCGGTGGCGACGGATGGCTACACCTTC
cdr3_aa: CSVESVATDGYTF

clone_size: once
d_call: .
j_call: TRBJ2-3
v_call: TRBV14
cdr3_nt: TGTGCCAGCACCCTGACGGGGGCCCCTAGTACGCAGTATTTT
cdr3_aa: CASTLTGAPSTQYF

clone_size: .
d_call: TRBD2
j_call: TRBJ2-3
v_call: TRBV30
cdr3_nt: TGTGCCTGGAGCGACGGGCTAGCGGGCACAGATACGCAGTATTTT
cdr3_aa: CAWSDGLAGTDTQYF

clone_size: few
d_call: .
j_call: TRBJ2-1
v_call: TRBV9
cdr3_nt: TGTGCCAGCTCATCGGGTAACTCCTACAATGAGCAGTTCTTC
cdr3_aa: CASSSGNSYNEQFF